This TCR beta chain was found in a study of T cell responses to AZD1222 COVID-19 vaccine listed by TCRdb under 2021. Study-level background: AZD1222 recipients given second doses at about 4 weeks or at about 12 weeks were pooled, since spike-specific TCR depth and breadth were not found to differ between the two schedules. A total of 233 trial participants underwent TCR sequencing, of whom some 210 received two doses of AZD1222 and about 25 received two doses of the MenACWY control vaccine. Trial participants were enrolled by age into 18-55, 56-69 and 70-plus year subgroups, with 148, 28 and 57 TCR-sequenced participants respectively.

What the work shows at the level of the full study, not this receptor alone: Most participants were white British and females outnumbered males, and the authors suggested that clonal diversity may have been underestimated. Epitopes outside the regions mutated in the B.1.351 and B.1.1.7 variants were reportedly recognized by nearly half of the unique spike-specific TCRs. Only 5 to 7 AZD1222 recipients were SARS-CoV-2 seropositive at baseline, limiting conclusions about previously exposed vaccinees. Because no samples from the day 14 peak response were available, repertoires could be characterized only after the peak T cell response. The 56-69-year group was small, and its depth increase did not reach significance, likely because of low power. The vaccine-associated CD4 TCRs covered the entire spike protein, and the dominant responses fell in regions 160-218 and 743-854. After two AZD1222 doses, both the breadth and the depth of spike-specific TCRs were significantly higher than at day 0 and than in MenACWY recipients.

V loses 5 bases, J loses 1 base, and the germline ends lie 18 bases apart. The germline V gene specifies MDHEN as CDR1 and SYDVKM as CDR2. The cysteine opens and the phenylalanine closes a CDR3 of 17 amino acids. Only the CDR3 part of the read is kept: 51 bases, read in frame from the first base. Sample time point, as interpreted from the label and publication: baseline before first vaccination. Samples from vaccinated people were obtained from the UK trials COV001 and COV002, which included a single-blind randomized controlled phase 2/3 trial of AZD1222 (ChAdOx1 nCoV-19) in healthy adults. For TCRbeta chain sequencing, PBMC samples were collected from trial participants at day 0 and at day 28 after the second dose. The table lists this clone with a count of one. Its antigen is currently not known. Base qualities are not provided; no much larger clone lies one nucleotide away. The CDR3 regions of human TCRbeta chains were analyzed by immunosequencing. On the authors' methods: TCRs in the repertoires were compared against a reference library of SARS-CoV-2-specific TCRs that had been generated with the MIRA antigen-specificity platform. Breadth meant the fraction of unique TCRs that were SARS-CoV-2-associated, whereas depth meant the fraction of total T cells that were SARS-CoV-2-associated. Using the MIRA data, each spike-specific TCR was mapped to the spike region that the TCR reacts to and placed in a CD4 or CD8 class. Log10-transformed breadth and depth values were compared by one-way ANOVA with Sidak's multiple comparisons tests. TCRdb carries this immuneACCESS record with in-frame sequences only. Its versions omit some clonotypes, under half of them owing to an unresolved V gene in the studies checked, with the rest unexplained. The DNA was the basis for D and trimming; V, J and clone size are from that table. The sample profile shows over 100,000 clones; roughly nine tenths of them were found once. The ten biggest clones cover roughly 2.4% of the sample.

This TCR derives from an adult in good health. This sample comprised peripheral blood, obtained on day 0 of AZD1222 vaccination. The sequence links TRBV28 to TRBJ2-1; the D gene is possibly TRBD2, with 6 bases matching. The CDR3 loop reads CASSPRYWRASYNEQFF. The DNA is as follows: TGTGCCAGCAGTCCCCGATACTGGAGGGCATCCTACAATGAGCAGTTCTTC.